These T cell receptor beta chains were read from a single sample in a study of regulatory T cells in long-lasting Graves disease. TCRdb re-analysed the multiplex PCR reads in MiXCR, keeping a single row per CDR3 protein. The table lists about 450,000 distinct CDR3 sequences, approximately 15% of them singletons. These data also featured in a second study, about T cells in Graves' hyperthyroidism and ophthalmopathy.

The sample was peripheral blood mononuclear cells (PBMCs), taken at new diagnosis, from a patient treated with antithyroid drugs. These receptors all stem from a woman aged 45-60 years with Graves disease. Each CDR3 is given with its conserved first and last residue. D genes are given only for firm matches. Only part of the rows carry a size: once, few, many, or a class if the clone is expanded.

CDR3 protein: CASSAGATVPHSNQPQHF
CDR3 DNA: TGTGCCAGCAGTGCCGGGGCGACCGTCCCCCATAGCAATCAGCCCCAGCATTTT
D gene: -
V gene: TRBV12-3/TRBV12-4
clone size: many
J gene: TRBJ1-5

CDR3 protein: CASSLEGPGTDTQYF
CDR3 DNA: TGTGCCAGCAGCCTGGAGGGCCCCGGGACAGATACGCAGTATTTT
D gene: -
V gene: TRBV6-1
clone size: few
J gene: TRBJ2-3

CDR3 protein: CASSAGTSEDTQYF
CDR3 DNA: TGTGCCAGCAGCGCGGGGACTAGCGAAGATACGCAGTATTTT
D gene: TRBD2
V gene: TRBV9
clone size: -
J gene: TRBJ2-3

CDR3 protein: CASSTPSRQETQYF
CDR3 DNA: TGTGCCAGCAGTACACCCTCGCGCCAAGAGACCCAGTACTTC
D gene: -
V gene: TRBV28
clone size: many
J gene: TRBJ2-5

CDR3 protein: CASSMEYEQYF
CDR3 DNA: TGTGCCAGTAGTATGGAGTACGAGCAGTACTTC
D gene: -
V gene: TRBV19
clone size: many
J gene: TRBJ2-7

CDR3 protein: CASSYYCSDRWTSGIVDTQYF
CDR3 DNA: TGTGCCAGCAGTTACTACTGTTCCGACAGGTGGACTAGCGGGATTGTTGATACGCAGTATTTT
D gene: TRBD2
V gene: TRBV6-2/TRBV6-3
clone size: many
J gene: TRBJ2-3

CDR3 protein: CASSLTAGGSVFF
CDR3 DNA: TGTGCCAGCAGCTTAACCGCGGGGGGATCAGTGTTCTTC
D gene: TRBD2
V gene: TRBV7-3
clone size: few
J gene: TRBJ2-1

CDR3 protein: CASSLPQQGNSGNTIYF
CDR3 DNA: TGTGCCAGCAGTTTACCACAACAGGGAAACTCTGGAAACACCATATATTTT
D gene: -
V gene: TRBV28
clone size: many
J gene: TRBJ1-3

CDR3 protein: CASTLAGVRGNEQFF
CDR3 DNA: TGTGCCAGCACACTAGCGGGAGTGCGTGGCAATGAGCAGTTCTTC
D gene: TRBD2
V gene: TRBV12-3/TRBV12-4
clone size: many
J gene: TRBJ2-1

CDR3 protein: CASSPDGLPNTEAFF
CDR3 DNA: TGTGCCAGCAGCCCGGACGGCCTCCCGAACACTGAAGCTTTCTTT
D gene: -
V gene: TRBV5-4
clone size: -
J gene: TRBJ1-1

CDR3 protein: CASSPGTLRELFF
CDR3 DNA: TGTGCCAGTAGTCCAGGGACATTGAGGGAGCTGTTTTTT
D gene: -
V gene: TRBV19
clone size: -
J gene: TRBJ2-2

CDR3 protein: CASSSKGGSTEAFF
CDR3 DNA: TGCGCCAGCAGTTCGAAAGGGGGAAGTACTGAAGCTTTCTTT
D gene: -
V gene: TRBV5-5
clone size: many
J gene: TRBJ1-1

CDR3 protein: CSARVTGNAYEQYF
CDR3 DNA: TGCAGTGCTAGAGTAACAGGGAACGCCTACGAGCAGTACTTC
D gene: -
V gene: TRBV20-1
clone size: few
J gene: TRBJ2-7